The 4 T cell receptor beta chains in this list originate from one sample, sequenced in a study of CD8 T cells in Susac syndrome. Random hexamers were used to reverse transcribe about 0.45 to 1 ug of RNA. TCRdb used MiXCR to reprocess the immunoSEQ multiplex PCR reads, holding one entry per CDR3 protein. The table records about 140,000 distinct CDR3 sequences, approximately 95% of them present only once. What was sequenced was CD4+ T cells from PBMCs. The receptors stem from a human donor with Susac syndrome.

This chain links TRBV20-1 with TRBJ1-1, with D uncertain. CDR1 DFQATT and CDR2 SNEGSKA come from the germline V gene (reference sequence). The CDR3 contains 12 residues. Trimming removed 6 bases at V and 1 base at J, with 9 bases between. In nucleotides, the CDR3 is TGCAGTGCGCCTCACCAGAACACTGAAGCTTTCTTT. Amino acids: CSAPHQNTEAFF.

CDR3 sequence: CSAERGGSGTQYF. The CDR3 DNA is TGCAGCGCGGAGCGGGGGGGTAGTGGTACGCAGTATTTT. The rearrangement joins TRBV29-1 to TRBJ2-3; 10 nucleotides agree with TRBD2. Germline V lookup: CDR1 SQVTM, CDR2 ANQGSEA. The V gene end was trimmed by 7 bases and the J gene end by 8 bases; junction bases not matched to a gene: 9. The CDR3 runs 13 residues.

V and J are TRBV20-1 and TRBJ2-3; the D is unclear. The CDR3 is made up of 12 amino acids. Germline values: CDR1 DFQATT, CDR2 SNEGSKA (reference sequence). V lost 1 base, J lost 0 bases, and 2 bases lay in between. Here the CDR3 reads CSARGSTDTQYF. The DNA for the CDR3 is TGCAGTGCTAGAGGAAGCACAGATACGCAGTATTTT.

The rearrangement joins TRBV18 to TRBJ2-7, with D perhaps matching TRBD2 (5 bases). Trimming took off 2 bases at V and 0 bases at J, with 5 bases between the two ends. CDR1 KGHSH and CDR2 LQKENI come from the germline V gene. The CDR3 has 13 amino acids. The CDR3 spells CASSPGSSYEQYF. The CDR3 DNA reads TGTGCCAGCTCACCAGGGAGCTCCTACGAGCAGTACTTC.